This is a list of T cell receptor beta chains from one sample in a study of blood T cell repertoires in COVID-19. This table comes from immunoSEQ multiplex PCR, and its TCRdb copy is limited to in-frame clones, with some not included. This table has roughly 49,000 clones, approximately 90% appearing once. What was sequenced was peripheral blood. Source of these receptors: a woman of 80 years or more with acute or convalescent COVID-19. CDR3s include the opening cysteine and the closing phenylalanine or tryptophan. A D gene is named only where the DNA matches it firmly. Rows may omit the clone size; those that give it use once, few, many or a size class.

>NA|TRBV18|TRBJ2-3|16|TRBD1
TGTGCCAGCTCACCGAGAGGGACAGGGGTCCCAGATACGCAGTATTTT
CASSPRGTGVPDTQYF
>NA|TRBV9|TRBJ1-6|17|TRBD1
TGTGCCAGCAGCGCCAGACAGGGAGAGGGAAAAAATTCACCCCTCCACTTT
CASSARQGEGKNSPLHF
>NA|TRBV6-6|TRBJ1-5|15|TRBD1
TGTGCCAGCACCCCCTCCGGGACAGGGACCCCGCCCCAGCATTTT
CASTPSGTGTPPQHF
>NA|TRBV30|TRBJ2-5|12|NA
TGTGCCTGGGGACAGGGAGGGGAGACCCAGTACTTC
CAWGQGGETQYF
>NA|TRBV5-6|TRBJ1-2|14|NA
TGTGCCAGCAGCTTGTTTGGCAGAACCTCCGGCTACACCTTC
CASSLFGRTSGYTF
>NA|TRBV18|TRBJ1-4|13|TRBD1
TGTGCCACGGGACAGGGAGCTAATGAAAAACTGTTTTTT
CATGQGANEKLFF
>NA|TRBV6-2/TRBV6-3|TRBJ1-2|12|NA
TGTGCCAGCAGCGTCTCCAGGGGTGGCTACACCTTC
CASSVSRGGYTF
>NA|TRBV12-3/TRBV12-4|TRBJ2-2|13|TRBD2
TGTGCCAGCAGTTTCTTACTAGCGGGGGAGCTGTTTTTT
CASSFLLAGELFF
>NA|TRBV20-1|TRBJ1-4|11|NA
TGCAGTGCTAGCTTTAATGAAAAACTGTTTTTT
CSASFNEKLFF
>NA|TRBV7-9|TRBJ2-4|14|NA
TGTGCCAGCAGCACCGGACAGGCCAAAAACATTCAGTACTTC
CASSTGQAKNIQYF
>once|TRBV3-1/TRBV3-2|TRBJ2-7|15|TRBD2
TGTGCCAGCAGCCGAGTCGGGGGGGGCCCCTACGAGCAGTACTTC
CASSRVGGGPYEQYF
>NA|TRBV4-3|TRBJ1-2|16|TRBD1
TGCGCCAGCAGCCAACAGCAACTACAGGGGAACTATGGCTACACCTTC
CASSQQQLQGNYGYTF
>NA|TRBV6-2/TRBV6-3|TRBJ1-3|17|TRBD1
TGTGCCAGCAGTGACGGACAGGGGGTCGTCTCTGGAAACACCATATATTTT
CASSDGQGVVSGNTIYF
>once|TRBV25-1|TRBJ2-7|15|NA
TGTGCCAGCAGTGAAGATGGCAGGGGTTCCTACGAGCAGTACTTC
CASSEDGRGSYEQYF
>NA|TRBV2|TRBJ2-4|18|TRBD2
TGTGCCAGCAGTGTAACCGGGACTAGCGGTTTGAACAAAAACATTCAGTACTTC
CASSVTGTSGLNKNIQYF
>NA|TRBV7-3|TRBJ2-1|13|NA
TGTGCCAGCAGCTTAACCCCCCTGAATGAGCAGTTCTTC
CASSLTPLNEQFF
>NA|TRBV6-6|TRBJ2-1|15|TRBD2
TGTGCCAGCATAACCGGGACTAGCGGGAGTAATGAGCAGTTCTTC
CASITGTSGSNEQFF
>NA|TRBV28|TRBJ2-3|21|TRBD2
TGTGCCAGCAGTTCCCCTTTCGAAAGCGGGGTGCCCTACAAACGCTCAGATACGCAGTATTTT
CASSSPFESGVPYKRSDTQYF
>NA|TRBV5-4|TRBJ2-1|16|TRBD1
TGTGCCAGCAGCTTGGGGCCGCCCAGGGGGTTCAATGAGCAGTTCTTC
CASSLGPPRGFNEQFF
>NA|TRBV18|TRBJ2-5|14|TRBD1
TGTGCCAGCTCACCGGGACAGGGAGGGGAGACCCAGTACTTC
CASSPGQGGETQYF
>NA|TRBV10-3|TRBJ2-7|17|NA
TGTGCCATCAGAGAGGGGATAGGGCAAGGGAGCTCCTACGAGCAGTACTTC
CAIREGIGQGSSYEQYF
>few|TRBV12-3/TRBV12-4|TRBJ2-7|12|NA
TGTGCCAGCAGTCCCACCGGGACTCAGCAGTACTTC
CASSPTGTQQYF
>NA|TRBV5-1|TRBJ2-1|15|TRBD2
TGCGCCAGCAGCCCGGGGGGTACTAGCACAAATGAGCAGTTCTTC
CASSPGGTSTNEQFF
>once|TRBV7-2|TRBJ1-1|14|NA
TGTGCCAGCAACTTAAGCAGGGTGAACACTGAAGCTTTCTTT
CASNLSRVNTEAFF
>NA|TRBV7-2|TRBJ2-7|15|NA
TGTGCCAGCAGCTTGACAGGAGTACCTTCCTACGAGCAGTACTTC
CASSLTGVPSYEQYF
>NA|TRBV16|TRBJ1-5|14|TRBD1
TGTGCCAGCAGCCCGGGACAGGGCCATCAGCCCCAGCATTTT
CASSPGQGHQPQHF
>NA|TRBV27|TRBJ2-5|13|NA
TGTGCCAGCAGTTTGAGAGAGCAAGAGACCCAGTACTTC
CASSLREQETQYF
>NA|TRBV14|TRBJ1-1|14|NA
TGTGCCAGCAGCCAAGAGAATGTCCGCGCTGAAGCTTTCTTT
CASSQENVRAEAFF
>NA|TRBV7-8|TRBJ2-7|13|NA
TGTGCCAGCAATTCGGGCGGGGACTACGAGCAGTACTTC
CASNSGGDYEQYF
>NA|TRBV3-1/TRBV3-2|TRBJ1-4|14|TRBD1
TGTGCCAGCAGCCAAGGGACAGGGAATGAAAAACTGTTTTTT
CASSQGTGNEKLFF
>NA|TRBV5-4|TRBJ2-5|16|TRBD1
TGTGCCAGCAGTCGACAGACAGGGGGCGGTTCGGAGACCCAGTACTTC
CASSRQTGGGSETQYF
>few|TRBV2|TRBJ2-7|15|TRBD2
TGTGCCAGCAGGAAGACTAGCGGGGCCTCCTACGAGCAGTACTTC
CASRKTSGASYEQYF
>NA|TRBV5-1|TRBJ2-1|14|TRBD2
TGCGCCAGCAGCTTGGCCCTAGCGGCTAATGAGCAGTTCTTC
CASSLALAANEQFF